These T cell receptor beta chains were read from a single sample in a study of T cells in Graves' hyperthyroidism and ophthalmopathy. One entry per CDR3 protein, called by TCRdb with MiXCR from the multiplex PCR reads. The sample lists 500,000 to 650,000 distinct CDR3 sequences; more than 15% were seen once. The sample was blood. The receptors here all came from a woman under 30 with Graves' ophthalmopathy. The CDR3 runs from the conserved cysteine through the conserved F or W. A D gene is named only where the DNA matches it firmly. The listing skips clone size in some rows; elsewhere it reads once, few, many or a size class.

many TRBJ1-1 TRBV29-1 NA CSVGVGLNTEAFF TGCAGCGTTGGGGTCGGACTGAACACTGAAGCTTTCTTT
few TRBJ2-3 TRBV5-1 TRBD1 CASSPLQGGTDTQYF TGCGCCAGCAGCCCTTTGCAGGGGGGCACAGATACGCAGTATTTT
many TRBJ1-6 TRBV5-1 NA CASSLDAGHSPLHF TGCGCCAGCAGCTTGGATGCAGGGCATTCACCCCTCCACTTT
few TRBJ1-1 TRBV7-9 TRBD1 CASSPKTGLNTEAFF TGTGCCAGCAGTCCAAAGACAGGGCTGAACACTGAAGCTTTCTTT
NA TRBJ2-1 TRBV27 TRBD2 CASSAPGLADNEQFF TGTGCCAGCAGTGCTCCGGGACTAGCGGACAATGAGCAGTTCTTC
NA TRBJ2-7 TRBV11-3 NA CASSPSIAGYNEQYF TGTGCCAGCAGCCCCTCGATCGCCGGGTACAATGAGCAGTACTTC
once TRBJ2-5 TRBV6-1 NA CASRAGTSKETQYF TGTGCCAGCAGAGCCGGGACAAGTAAAGAGACCCAGTACTTC
NA TRBJ2-5 TRBV4-1 TRBD2 CASSHTGTSGRRQETQYF TGCGCCAGCAGCCATACCGGGACTAGCGGGAGACGCCAAGAGACCCAGTACTTC
NA TRBJ2-6 TRBV4-1 TRBD2 CASSQEGWTSGSSGANVLTF TGCGCCAGCAGCCAAGAAGGGTGGACTAGCGGGAGCTCTGGGGCCAACGTCCTGACTTTC
few TRBJ1-6 TRBV5-1 TRBD1 CASSIIGTGDNSPLHF TGCGCCAGCAGCATAATTGGGACAGGTGATAATTCACCCCTCCACTTT
many TRBJ2-7 TRBV28 TRBD2 CASSVGGSRSYEQYF TGTGCCAGCAGCGTAGGCGGGAGTAGGTCCTACGAGCAGTACTTC
NA TRBJ2-7 TRBV18 NA CASSPSRGGYEQYF TGTGCCAGCTCACCGAGCAGGGGGGGCTACGAGCAGTACTTC
NA TRBJ2-3 TRBV2 TRBD1 CASSGRDRDTDTQYF TGTGCCAGCAGTGGTCGGGACAGGGACACAGATACGCAGTATTTT
many TRBJ1-2 TRBV30 NA CAWSVADGQSYTF TGTGCCTGGAGTGTGGCAGACGGCCAGAGCTACACCTTC
few TRBJ1-5 TRBV5-1 TRBD1 CASSLNRGRYGFQPQHF TGCGCCAGCAGCCTGAACAGGGGGCGTTATGGGTTTCAGCCCCAGCATTTT
NA TRBJ2-5 TRBV20-1 NA CSANGNRDSGETQYF TGCAGTGCTAACGGAAATCGGGACTCTGGGGAGACCCAGTACTTC
few TRBJ2-5 TRBV7-9 NA CASSSPGHQRETQYF TGTGCCAGCAGCTCGCCGGGACACCAACGGGAGACCCAGTACTTC
many TRBJ2-1 TRBV10-3 TRBD2 CATGLAGDNEQFF TGTGCCACCGGACTAGCGGGGGACAATGAGCAGTTCTTC
many TRBJ1-1 TRBV10-3 NA CAISEGTLNTEAFF TGTGCCATCAGTGAGGGGACCTTGAACACTGAAGCTTTCTTT
few TRBJ2-2 TRBV6-5 NA CASSYRVKTGELFF TGTGCCAGCAGTTACAGGGTTAAGACCGGGGAGCTGTTTTTT
few TRBJ1-4 TRBV20-1 TRBD1 CSAEQGGKLFF TGCAGTGCCGAACAGGGGGGAAAACTGTTTTTT
few TRBJ2-2 TRBV7-9 TRBD1 CASSTTGSSGELFF TGTGCCAGCAGCACGACAGGGTCTTCCGGGGAGCTGTTTTTT
many TRBJ2-1 TRBV12-3/TRBV12-4 NA CASRGRGDEQFF TGTGCCAGCAGGGGTAGGGGGGATGAGCAGTTCTTC
NA TRBJ1-2 TRBV2 TRBD1 CASKGGAEGYTF TGTGCCAGCAAAGGGGGCGCAGAGGGCTACACCTTC